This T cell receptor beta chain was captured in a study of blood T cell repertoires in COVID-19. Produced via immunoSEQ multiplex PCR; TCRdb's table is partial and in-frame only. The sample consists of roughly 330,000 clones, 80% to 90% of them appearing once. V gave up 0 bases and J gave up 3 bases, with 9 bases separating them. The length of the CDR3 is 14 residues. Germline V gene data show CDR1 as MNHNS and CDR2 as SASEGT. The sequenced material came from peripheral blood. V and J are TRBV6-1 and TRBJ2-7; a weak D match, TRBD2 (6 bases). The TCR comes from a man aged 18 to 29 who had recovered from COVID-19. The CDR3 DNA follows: TGTGCCAGCAGTGAAGCGGGAGGCATCTACGAGCAGTACTTC. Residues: CASSEAGGIYEQYF.